This TCR beta chain came from a study of shared clonotypes between healthy human individuals. Whole-study findings and limits: Sorted-subset sequencing, rarefaction showed, was incomplete despite large depth.

Germline V gene sequence: CDR1 SGHNT, CDR2 YENEEA. The CDR3 is 12 amino acids. The V end lost 10 bases, the J end lost 6 bases, and 13 bases lay between the germline ends. The sample holds a few counts of this clone. What it recognizes is unknown. An assay was performed, and its level was deep. TCRdb keeps only in-frame clones here, not all; method: immunoSEQ multiplex PCR. The sample records over a million clones, about 76% being singletons. The chain couples TRBV11-3 to TRBJ1-5, with a weak D call TRBD1 (5 bases). Source material: memory CD4+ T cells sorted from blood. The sample's subset: CD45RA-negative fraction. This TCR derives from a man aged 18 to 35 in good health. The CDR3 DNA sequence: TGTGCCACCTGGGGGAGGAGTCAGCCCCAGCATTTT. Translated: CATWGRSQPQHF. The variable domain in full, with the rest retrieved from reference TRBV11-3 and TRBJ1-5, is EAGVVQSPRYKIIEKKQPVAFWCNPISGHNTLYWYLQNLGQGPELLIRYENEEAVDDSQLPKDRFSAERLKGVDSTLKIQPAELGDSAVYLCATWGRSQPQHFGDGTRLSIL.